One T cell receptor beta chain is described in this entry. Its specificity is unknown. The sample is drawn from a study of OX40 agonist ivuxolimab in advanced cancers. Study-wide results and caveats: Patients who responded partially at 0.1-3.0 mg/kg showed clonal expansion ranking among the lowest. Blood T cells, both CD4+ and CD8+, expanded clonally by week 6 at 0.1 to 3.0 mg/kg. The authors also found low normalized T-cell clonal expansion in some nonresponders.

Assay used: immunoSEQ multiplex PCR; TCRdb lists only in-frame clones, some missing. This repertoire shows tens of thousands of clones, more than 75% found once; its top ten account for approximately 0.39%. The V gene lost 1 base and the J gene lost 6 bases, with 13 bases spanning the gap. CDR1 is SGHTA and CDR2 is FQGNSA in the germline V gene. This CDR3 region has 14 residues. Patients who had autoimmune disease history or got systemic immunosuppression were left out. The sample here was CD4+ or CD8+ T cells sorted from blood, taken in a trial of the OX40 agonist ivuxolimab. The sequence derives from an adult with an advanced solid tumor such as melanoma, head and neck, liver or kidney cancer. The V gene is TRBV7-2, the J gene TRBJ2-7; D remains ambiguous. CDR3 sequence: CASSLEAWGGEQYF. CDR3 DNA: TGTGCCAGCAGCTTAGAGGCATGGGGTGGCGAGCAGTACTTC. Drawing the rest from reference TRBV7-2 and TRBJ2-7, the complete variable domain is GAGVSQSPSNKVTEKGKDVELRCDPISGHTALYWYRQSLGQGLEFLIYFQGNSAPDKSGLPSDRFSAERTGGSVSTLTIQRTQQEDSAVYLCASSLEAWGGEQYFGPGTRLTVT.